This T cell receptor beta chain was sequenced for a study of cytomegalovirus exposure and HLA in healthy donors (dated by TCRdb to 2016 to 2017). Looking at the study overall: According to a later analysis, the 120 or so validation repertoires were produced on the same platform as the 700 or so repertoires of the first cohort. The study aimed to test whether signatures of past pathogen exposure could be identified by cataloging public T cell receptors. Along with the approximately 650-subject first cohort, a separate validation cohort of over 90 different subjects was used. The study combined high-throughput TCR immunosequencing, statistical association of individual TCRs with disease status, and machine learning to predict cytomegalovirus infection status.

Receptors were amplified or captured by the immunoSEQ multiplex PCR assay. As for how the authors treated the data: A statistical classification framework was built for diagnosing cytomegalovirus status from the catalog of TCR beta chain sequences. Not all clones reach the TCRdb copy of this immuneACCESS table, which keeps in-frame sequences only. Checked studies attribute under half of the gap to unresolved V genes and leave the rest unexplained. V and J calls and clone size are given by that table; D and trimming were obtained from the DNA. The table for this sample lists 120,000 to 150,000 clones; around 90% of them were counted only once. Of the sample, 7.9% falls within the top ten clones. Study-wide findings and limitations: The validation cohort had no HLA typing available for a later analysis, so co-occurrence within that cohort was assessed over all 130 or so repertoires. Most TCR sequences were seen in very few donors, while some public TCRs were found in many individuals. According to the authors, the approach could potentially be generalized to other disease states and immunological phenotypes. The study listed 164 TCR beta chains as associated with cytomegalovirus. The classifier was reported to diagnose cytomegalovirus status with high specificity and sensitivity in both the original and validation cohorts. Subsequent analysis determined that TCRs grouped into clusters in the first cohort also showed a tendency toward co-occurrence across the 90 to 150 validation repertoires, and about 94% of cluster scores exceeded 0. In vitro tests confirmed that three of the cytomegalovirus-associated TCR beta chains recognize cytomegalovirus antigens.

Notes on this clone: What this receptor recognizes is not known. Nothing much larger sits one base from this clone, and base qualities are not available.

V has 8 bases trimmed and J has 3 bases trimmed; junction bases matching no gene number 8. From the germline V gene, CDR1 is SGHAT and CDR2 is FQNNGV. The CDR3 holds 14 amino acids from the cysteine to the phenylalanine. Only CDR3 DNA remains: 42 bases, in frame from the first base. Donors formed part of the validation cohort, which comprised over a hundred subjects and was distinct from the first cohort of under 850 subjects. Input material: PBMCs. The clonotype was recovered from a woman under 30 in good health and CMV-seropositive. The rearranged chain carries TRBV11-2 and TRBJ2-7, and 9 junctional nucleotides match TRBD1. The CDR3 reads CASLNRDRDYEQYF. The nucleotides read TGTGCCAGCTTAAACCGGGACAGGGACTACGAGCAGTACTTC.